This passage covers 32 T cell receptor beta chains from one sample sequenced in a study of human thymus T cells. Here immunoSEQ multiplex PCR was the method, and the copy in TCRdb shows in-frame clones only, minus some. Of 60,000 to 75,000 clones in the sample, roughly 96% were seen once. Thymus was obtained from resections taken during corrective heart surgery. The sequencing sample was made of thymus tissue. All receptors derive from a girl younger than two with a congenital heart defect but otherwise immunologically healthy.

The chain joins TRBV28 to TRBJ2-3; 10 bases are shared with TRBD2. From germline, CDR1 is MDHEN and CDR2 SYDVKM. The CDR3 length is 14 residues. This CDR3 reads CATSGTSGTDTQYF. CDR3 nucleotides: TGTGCTACCAGCGGGACTAGCGGCACAGATACGCAGTATTTT.

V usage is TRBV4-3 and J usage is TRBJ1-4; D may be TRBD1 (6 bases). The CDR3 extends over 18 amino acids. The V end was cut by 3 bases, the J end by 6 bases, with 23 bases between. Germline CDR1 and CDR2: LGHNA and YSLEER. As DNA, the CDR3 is TGCGCCAGCAGCCAGGCAATCCATACAGGGTTGGGGGATGAAAAACTGTTTTTT. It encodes CASSQAIHTGLGDEKLFF.

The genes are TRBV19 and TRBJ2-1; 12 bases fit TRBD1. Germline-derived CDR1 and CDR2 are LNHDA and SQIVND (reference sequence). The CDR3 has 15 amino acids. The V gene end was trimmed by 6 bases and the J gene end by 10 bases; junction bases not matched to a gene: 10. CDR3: CASRTPGQGALEQFF. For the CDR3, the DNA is TGTGCCAGTAGGACGCCGGGACAGGGGGCCTTGGAGCAGTTCTTC.

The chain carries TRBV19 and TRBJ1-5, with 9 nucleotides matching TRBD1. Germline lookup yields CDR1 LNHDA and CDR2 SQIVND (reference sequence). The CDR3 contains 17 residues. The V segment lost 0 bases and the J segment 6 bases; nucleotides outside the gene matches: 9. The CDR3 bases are TGTGCCAGTAGTATAGAACCCCGGGACAGGGACGGTCAGCCCCAGCATTTT. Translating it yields CASSIEPRDRDGQPQHF.

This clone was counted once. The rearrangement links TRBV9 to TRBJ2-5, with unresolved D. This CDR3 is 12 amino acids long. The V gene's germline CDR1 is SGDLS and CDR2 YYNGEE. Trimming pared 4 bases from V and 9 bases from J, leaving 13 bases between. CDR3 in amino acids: CASSTLTEAQYF. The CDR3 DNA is TGTGCCAGCAGCACCCTGACGGAAGCCCAGTACTTC.

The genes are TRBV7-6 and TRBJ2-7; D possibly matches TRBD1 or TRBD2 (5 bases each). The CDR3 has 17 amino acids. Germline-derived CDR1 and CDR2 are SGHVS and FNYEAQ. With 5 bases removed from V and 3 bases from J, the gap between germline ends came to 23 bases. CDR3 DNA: TGTGCCAGCAGCACCCCTTCTCCGGGACGGCGAGGCTACGAGCAGTACTTC. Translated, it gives CASSTPSPGRRGYEQYF.

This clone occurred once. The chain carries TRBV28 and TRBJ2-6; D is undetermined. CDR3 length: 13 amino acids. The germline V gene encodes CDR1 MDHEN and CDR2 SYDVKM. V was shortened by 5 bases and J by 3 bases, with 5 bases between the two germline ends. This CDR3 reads CASSRSGANVLTF. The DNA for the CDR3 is TGTGCCAGCAGTAGGAGTGGGGCCAACGTCCTGACTTTC.

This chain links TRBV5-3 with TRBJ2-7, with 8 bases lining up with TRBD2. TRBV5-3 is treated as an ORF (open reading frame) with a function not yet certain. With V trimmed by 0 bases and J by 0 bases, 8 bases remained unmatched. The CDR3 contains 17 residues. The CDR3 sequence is CARSLVSGTLSSYEQYF. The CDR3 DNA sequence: TGTGCCAGAAGCTTGGTTAGCGGGACCCTGAGCTCCTACGAGCAGTACTTC.

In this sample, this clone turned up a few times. The CDR3 coding sequence is TGTGCCAGCAGCGTAGAGACCCCTAGTGGGGAGCAGTTCTTC. Amino acid sequence: CASSVETPSGEQFF. The rearrangement uses TRBV9 and TRBJ2-1; D is unclear. Germline V gene data show CDR1 as SGDLS and CDR2 as YYNGEE. This CDR3 has 14 residues. The V gene lost 0 bases and the J gene lost 10 bases, with 14 bases spanning the gap.

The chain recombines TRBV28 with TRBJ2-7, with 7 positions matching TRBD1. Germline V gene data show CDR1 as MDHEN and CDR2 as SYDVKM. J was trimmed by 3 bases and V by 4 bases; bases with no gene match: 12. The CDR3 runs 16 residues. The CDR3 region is CASSSKTGTEVYEQYF. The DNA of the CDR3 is TGTGCCAGCAGTTCTAAGACCGGGACAGAGGTCTACGAGCAGTACTTC. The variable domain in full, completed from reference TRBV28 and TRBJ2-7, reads DVKVTQSSRYLVKRTGEKVFLECVQDMDHENMFWYRQDPGLGLRLIYFSYDVKMKEKGDIPEGYSVSREKKERFSLILESASTNQTSMYLCASSSKTGTEVYEQYFGPGTRLTVT.

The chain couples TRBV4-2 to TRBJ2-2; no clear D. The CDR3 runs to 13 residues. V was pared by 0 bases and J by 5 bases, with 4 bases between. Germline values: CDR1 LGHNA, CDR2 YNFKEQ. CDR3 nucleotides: TGTGCCAGCAGCCAAGATGTAACCGGGGAGCTGTTTTTT. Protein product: CASSQDVTGELFF.

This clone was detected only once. CDR3 loop: CASSKEESGQSCKKETQYF. CDR3 nucleotides: TGTGCCAGCAGCAAAGAAGAGTCAGGACAGAGCTGCAAAAAAGAGACCCAGTACTTC. V is TRBV21-1 and J is TRBJ2-5; TRBD1 is the table's D call and was not checked against the DNA. TRBV21-1 is labeled a pseudogene. The CDR3 has 19 residues.

The CDR3 DNA reads TGTGCCAGCAGGAGAGGAAAAGAGACCCAGTACTTC. Translating it yields CASRRGKETQYF. The rearrangement joins TRBV27 to TRBJ2-5, with D uncertain. The CDR3 is 12 amino acids. Trimming removed 6 bases at V and 3 bases at J, with 8 bases between. Germline V gives CDR1 MNHEY, CDR2 SMNVEV (reference sequence).

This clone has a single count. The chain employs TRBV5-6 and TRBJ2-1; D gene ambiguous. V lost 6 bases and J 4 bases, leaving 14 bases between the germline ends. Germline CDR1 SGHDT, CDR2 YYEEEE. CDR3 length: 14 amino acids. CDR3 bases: TGTGCCAGCAAAGGTGGTGGGTTTTACAATGAGCAGTTCTTC. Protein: CASKGGGFYNEQFF.

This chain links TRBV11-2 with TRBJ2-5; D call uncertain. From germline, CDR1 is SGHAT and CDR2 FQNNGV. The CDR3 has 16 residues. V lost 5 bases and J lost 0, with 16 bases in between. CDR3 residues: CASSPGIRHYQETQYF. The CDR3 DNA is TGTGCCAGCAGCCCAGGTATCCGGCATTACCAAGAGACCCAGTACTTC.

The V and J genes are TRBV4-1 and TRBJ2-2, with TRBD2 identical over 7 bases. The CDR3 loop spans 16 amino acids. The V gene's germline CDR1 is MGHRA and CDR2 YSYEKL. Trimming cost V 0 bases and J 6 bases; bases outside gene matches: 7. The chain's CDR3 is CASSQDTRTRSGELFF. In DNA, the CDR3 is TGCGCCAGCAGCCAAGATACCAGGACTAGATCCGGGGAGCTGTTTTTT.

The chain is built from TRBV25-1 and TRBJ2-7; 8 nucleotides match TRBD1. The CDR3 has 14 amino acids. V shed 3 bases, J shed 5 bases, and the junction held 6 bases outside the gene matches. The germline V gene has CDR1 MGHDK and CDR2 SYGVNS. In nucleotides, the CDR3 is TGTGCCAGCAGTGAGGTACAGGGGGTAGACGAGCAGTACTTC. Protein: CASSEVQGVDEQYF.

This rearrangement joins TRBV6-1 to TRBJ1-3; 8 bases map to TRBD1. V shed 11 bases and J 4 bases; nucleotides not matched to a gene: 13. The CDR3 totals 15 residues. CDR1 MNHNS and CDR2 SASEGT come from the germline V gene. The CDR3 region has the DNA TGTGCCGCAGACGGACAGGGCTTGGTGGGAAACACCATATATTTT. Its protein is CAADGQGLVGNTIYF.

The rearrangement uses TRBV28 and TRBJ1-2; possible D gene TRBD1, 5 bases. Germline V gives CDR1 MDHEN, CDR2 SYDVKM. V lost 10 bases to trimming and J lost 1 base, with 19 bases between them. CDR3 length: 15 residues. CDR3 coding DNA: TGTGCCATCCGTAGTGGGGCGGCCCTTAACTATGGCTACACCTTC. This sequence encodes CAIRSGAALNYGYTF.

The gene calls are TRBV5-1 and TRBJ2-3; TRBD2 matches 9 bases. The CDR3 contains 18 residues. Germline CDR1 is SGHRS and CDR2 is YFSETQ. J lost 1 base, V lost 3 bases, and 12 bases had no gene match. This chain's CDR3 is CASSSRLSGRKGTDTQYF. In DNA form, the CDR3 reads TGCGCCAGCAGCTCCCGTCTTAGCGGGAGAAAGGGCACAGATACGCAGTATTTT.

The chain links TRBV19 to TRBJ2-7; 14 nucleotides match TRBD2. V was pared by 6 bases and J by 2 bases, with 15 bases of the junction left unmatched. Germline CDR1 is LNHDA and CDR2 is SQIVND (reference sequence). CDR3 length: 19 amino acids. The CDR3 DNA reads TGTGCCAGTAGCACCCTCCCCCGGACTAGCGGGAGGACCCCCTACGAGCAGTACTTC. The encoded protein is CASSTLPRTSGRTPYEQYF. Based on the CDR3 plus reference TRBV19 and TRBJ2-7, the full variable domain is DGGITQSPKYLFRKEGQNVTLSCEQNLNHDAMYWYRQDPGQGLRLIYYSQIVNDFQKGDIAEGYSVSREKKESFPLTVTSAQKNPTAFYLCASSTLPRTSGRTPYEQYFGPGTRLTVT.

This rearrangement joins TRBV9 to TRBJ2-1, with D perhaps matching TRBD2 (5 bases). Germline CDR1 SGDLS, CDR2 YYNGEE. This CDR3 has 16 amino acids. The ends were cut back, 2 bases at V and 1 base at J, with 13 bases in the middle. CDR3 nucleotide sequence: TGTGCCAGCAGCGTCGGGCCCCGAGGGTCCTACAATGAGCAGTTCTTC. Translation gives CASSVGPRGSYNEQFF.

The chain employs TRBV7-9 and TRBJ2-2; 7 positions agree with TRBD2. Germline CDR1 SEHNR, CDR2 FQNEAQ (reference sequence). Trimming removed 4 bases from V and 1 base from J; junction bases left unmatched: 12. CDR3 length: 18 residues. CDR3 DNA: TGTGCCAGCAGCTCCCCGGGCCACGAGCGGGAGAACACCGGGGAGCTGTTTTTT. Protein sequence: CASSSPGHERENTGELFF.

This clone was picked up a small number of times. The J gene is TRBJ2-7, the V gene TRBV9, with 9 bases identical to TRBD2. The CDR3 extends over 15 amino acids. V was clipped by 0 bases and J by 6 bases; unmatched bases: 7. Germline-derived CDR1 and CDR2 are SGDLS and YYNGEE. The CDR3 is CASSVGASGACEQYF. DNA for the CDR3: TGTGCCAGCAGCGTAGGGGCTAGCGGGGCCTGCGAGCAGTACTTC.

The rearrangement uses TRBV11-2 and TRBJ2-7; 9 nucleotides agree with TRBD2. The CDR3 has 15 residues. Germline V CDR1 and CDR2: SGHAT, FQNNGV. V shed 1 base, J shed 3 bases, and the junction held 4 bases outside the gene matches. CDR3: CASSLGGSGGYEQYF. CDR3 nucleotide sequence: TGTGCCAGCAGCTTAGGGGGTAGCGGGGGCTACGAGCAGTACTTC.

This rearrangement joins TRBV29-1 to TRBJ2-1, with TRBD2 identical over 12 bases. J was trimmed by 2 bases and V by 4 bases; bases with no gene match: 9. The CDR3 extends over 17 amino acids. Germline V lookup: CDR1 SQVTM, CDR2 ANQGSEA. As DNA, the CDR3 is TGCAGCGTTGCCCTCCCACCTAGCGGGAGGGCCTACAATGAGCAGTTCTTC. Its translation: CSVALPPSGRAYNEQFF.

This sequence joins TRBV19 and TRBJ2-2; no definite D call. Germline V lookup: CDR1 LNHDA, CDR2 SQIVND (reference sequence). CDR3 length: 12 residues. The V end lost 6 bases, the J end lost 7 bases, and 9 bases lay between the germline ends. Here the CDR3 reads CASSPNHGELFF. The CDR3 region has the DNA TGTGCCAGTAGCCCGAACCACGGGGAGCTGTTTTTT.

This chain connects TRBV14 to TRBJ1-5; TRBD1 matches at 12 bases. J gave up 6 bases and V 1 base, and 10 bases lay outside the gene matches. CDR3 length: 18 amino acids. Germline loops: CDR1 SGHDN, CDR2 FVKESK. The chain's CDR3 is CASSQGSRDRGLGQPQHF. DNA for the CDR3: TGTGCCAGCAGCCAAGGATCTCGGGACAGGGGGCTCGGTCAGCCCCAGCATTTT.

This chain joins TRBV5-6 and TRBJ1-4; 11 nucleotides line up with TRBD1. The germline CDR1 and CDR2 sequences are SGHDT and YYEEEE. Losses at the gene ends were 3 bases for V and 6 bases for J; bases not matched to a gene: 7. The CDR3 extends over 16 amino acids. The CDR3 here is CASSSLGQGADEKLFF. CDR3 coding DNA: TGTGCCAGCAGCTCGCTAGGACAGGGGGCTGATGAAAAACTGTTTTTT. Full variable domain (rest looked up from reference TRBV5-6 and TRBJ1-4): DAGVTQSPTHLIKTRGQQVTLRCSPKSGHDTVSWYQQALGQGPQFIFQYYEEEERQRGNFPDRFSGHQFPNYSSELNVNALLLGDSALYLCASSSLGQGADEKLFFGSGTQLSVL.

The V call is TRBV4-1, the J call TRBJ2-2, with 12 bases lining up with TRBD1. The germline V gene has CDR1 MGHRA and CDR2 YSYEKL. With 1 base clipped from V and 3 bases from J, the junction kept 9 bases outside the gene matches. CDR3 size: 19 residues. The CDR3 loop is CASSQGGTGGFSHTGELFF. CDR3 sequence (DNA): TGCGCCAGCAGCCAAGGAGGGACAGGGGGCTTTTCTCACACCGGGGAGCTGTTTTTT.

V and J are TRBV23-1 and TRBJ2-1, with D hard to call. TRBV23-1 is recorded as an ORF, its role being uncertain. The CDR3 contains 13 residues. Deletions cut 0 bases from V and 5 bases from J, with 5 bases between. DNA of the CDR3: TGCGCCAGCAGTCAATCTCTAAACAATGAGCAGTTCTTC. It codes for CASSQSLNNEQFF.

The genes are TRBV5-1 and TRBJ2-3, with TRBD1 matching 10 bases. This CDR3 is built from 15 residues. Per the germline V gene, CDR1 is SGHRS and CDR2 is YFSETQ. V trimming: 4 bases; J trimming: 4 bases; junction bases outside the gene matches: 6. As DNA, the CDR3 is TGCGCCAGCAGCCCGGGACAGGGGTATCCAGATACGCAGTATTTT. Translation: CASSPGQGYPDTQYF.